This T cell receptor beta chain was identified in a study of blood T cell repertoires in COVID-19. Overall study context: From the United States, Italy and Spain came samples of acute and convalescent COVID-19. The analysed material was cDNA or gDNA that came from T cells, B-cell-depleted T cells, or PBMCs.

In the original workflow: Nucleated cell counts were estimated from reference gene primer amplification. Here immunoSEQ multiplex PCR was the method, and the copy in TCRdb shows in-frame clones only, minus some. V and J calls and clone size are given by that table; D and trimming were obtained from the DNA. This table has roughly 32,000 clones, 90% appearing once. This CDR3 comprises 14 residues. From germline, CDR1 is ENHRY and CDR2 SYGVKD. V was clipped by 9 bases and J by 3 bases, with 16 bases between them. V usage is TRBV10-3 and J usage is TRBJ2-3; D perhaps matches TRBD1 (7 bases). The sample was peripheral blood. This receptor was taken from a man between 70 and 80 years old with active or convalescent COVID-19. CDR3 amino acids: CAIASSGGTDTQYF. For the CDR3, the DNA is TGTGCCATAGCAAGCTCAGGGGGGACAGATACGCAGTATTTT.